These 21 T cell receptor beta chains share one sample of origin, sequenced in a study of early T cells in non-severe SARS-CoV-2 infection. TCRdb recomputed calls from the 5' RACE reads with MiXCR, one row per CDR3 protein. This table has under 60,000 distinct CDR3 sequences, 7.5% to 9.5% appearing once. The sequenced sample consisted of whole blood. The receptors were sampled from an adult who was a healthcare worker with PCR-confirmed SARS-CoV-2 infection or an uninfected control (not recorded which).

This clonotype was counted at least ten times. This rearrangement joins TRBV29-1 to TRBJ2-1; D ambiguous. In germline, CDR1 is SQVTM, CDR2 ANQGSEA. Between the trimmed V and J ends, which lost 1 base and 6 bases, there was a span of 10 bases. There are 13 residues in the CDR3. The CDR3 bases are TGCAGCGTTGAAGGTCTTGGCGGCAATGAGCAGTTCTTC. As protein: CSVEGLGGNEQFF.

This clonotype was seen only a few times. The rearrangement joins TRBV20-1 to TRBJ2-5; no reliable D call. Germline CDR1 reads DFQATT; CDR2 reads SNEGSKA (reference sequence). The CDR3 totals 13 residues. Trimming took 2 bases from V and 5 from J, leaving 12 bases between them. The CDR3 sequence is CSARSLGAETQYF. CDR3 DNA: TGCAGTGCTAGATCTCTCGGAGCCGAGACCCAGTACTTC.

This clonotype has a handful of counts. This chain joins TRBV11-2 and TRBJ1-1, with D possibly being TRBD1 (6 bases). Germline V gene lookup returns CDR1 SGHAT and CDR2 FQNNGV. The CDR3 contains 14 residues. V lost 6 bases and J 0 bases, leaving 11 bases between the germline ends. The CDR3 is CASRQGHLNTEAFF. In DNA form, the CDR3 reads TGTGCCAGCAGGCAGGGGCATCTGAACACTGAAGCTTTCTTT.

CDR3 in amino acids: CASSARPAGTPDTQYF. CDR3 nucleotides: TGTGCCAGCTCAGCTCGTCCAGCGGGGACCCCGGATACGCAGTATTTT. This chain links TRBV18 with TRBJ2-3; 7 bases match TRBD2. Germline CDR1 is KGHSH and CDR2 is LQKENI. The V segment lost 5 bases and the J segment 6 bases; nucleotides outside the gene matches: 14. The CDR3 runs 16 residues.

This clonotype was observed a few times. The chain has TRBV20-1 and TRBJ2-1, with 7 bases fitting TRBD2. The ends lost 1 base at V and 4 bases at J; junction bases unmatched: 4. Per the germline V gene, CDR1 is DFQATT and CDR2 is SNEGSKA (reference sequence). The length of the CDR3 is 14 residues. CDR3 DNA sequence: TGCAGTGCTAGAGCGGGAGCGGGGTACAATGAGCAGTTCTTC. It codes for CSARAGAGYNEQFF.

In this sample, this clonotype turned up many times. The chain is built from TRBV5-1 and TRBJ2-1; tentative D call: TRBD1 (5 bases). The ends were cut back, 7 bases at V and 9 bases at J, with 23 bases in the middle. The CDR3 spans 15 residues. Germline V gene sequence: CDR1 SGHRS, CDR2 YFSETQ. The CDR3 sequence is CASRQDKGVSREQFF. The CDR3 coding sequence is TGCGCCAGCCGCCAAGACAAAGGGGTCTCCCGTGAGCAGTTCTTC. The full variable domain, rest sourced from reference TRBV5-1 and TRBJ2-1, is KAGVTQTPRYLIKTRGQQVTLSCSPISGHRSVSWYQQTPGQGLQFLFEYFSETQRNKGNFPGRFSGRQFSNSRSEMNVSTLELGDSALYLCASRQDKGVSREQFFGPGTRLTVL.

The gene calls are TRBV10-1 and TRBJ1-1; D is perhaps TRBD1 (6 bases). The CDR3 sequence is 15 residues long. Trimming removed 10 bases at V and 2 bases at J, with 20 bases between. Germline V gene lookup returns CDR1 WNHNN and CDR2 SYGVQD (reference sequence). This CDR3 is CAKGRGPGSNTEAFF. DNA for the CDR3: TGCGCCAAGGGGCGGGGGCCCGGTTCAAACACTGAAGCTTTCTTT.

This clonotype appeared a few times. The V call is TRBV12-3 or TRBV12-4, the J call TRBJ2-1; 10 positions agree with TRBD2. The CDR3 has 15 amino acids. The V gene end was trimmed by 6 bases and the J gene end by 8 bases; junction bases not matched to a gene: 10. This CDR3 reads CASRSLAGAVDEQFF. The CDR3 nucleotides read TGTGCCAGCAGATCGCTAGCGGGAGCGGTCGATGAGCAGTTCTTC.

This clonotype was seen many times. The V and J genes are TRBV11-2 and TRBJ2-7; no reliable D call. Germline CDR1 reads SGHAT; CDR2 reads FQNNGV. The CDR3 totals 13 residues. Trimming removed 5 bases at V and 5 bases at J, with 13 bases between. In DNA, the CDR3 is TGTGCCAGCAGCCCCTGGGCAAGGGACGAGCAGTACTTC. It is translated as CASSPWARDEQYF.

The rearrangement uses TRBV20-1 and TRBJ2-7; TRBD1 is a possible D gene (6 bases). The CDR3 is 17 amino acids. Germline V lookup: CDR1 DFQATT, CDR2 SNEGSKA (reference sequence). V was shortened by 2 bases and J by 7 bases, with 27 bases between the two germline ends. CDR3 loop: CSARSIGGQRARREQYF. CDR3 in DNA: TGCAGTGCTAGATCCATAGGCGGACAGAGGGCGCGGAGAGAGCAGTACTTC.

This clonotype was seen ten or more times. DNA for the CDR3: TGTGCCACCAGCCTCGGGACAGAATACGAGCAGTACTTC. Protein product: CATSLGTEYEQYF. This chain connects TRBV15 to TRBJ2-7; 7 bases are shared with TRBD1. This CDR3 has 13 residues. The V gene's germline CDR1 is LNHNV and CDR2 YYDKDF (reference sequence). Trimming took 5 bases from V and 4 from J; bases not matched to a gene: 5.

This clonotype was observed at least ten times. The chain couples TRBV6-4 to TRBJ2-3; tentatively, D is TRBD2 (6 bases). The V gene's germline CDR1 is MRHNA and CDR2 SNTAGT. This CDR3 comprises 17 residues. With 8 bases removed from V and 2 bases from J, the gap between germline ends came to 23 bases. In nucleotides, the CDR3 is TGTGCCAGCGGACCTAGTTCTCGGAGGGCGCTCACAGATACGCAGTATTTT. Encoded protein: CASGPSSRRALTDTQYF.

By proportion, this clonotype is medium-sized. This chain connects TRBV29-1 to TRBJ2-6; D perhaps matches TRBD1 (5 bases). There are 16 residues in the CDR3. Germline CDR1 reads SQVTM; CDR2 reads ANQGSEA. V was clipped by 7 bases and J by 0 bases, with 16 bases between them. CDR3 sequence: CSAQTDTDSGANVLTF. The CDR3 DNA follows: TGCAGCGCTCAGACGGACACCGACTCTGGGGCCAACGTCCTGACTTTC.

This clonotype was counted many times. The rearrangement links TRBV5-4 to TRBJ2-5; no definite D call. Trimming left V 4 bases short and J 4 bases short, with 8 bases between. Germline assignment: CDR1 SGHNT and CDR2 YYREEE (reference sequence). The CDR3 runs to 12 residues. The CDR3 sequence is CASSPQAETQYF. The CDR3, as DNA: TGTGCCAGCAGCCCCCAGGCAGAGACCCAGTACTTC.

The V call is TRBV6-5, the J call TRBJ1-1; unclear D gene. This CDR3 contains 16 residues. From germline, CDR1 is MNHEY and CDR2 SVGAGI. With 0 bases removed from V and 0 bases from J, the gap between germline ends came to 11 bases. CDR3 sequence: CASSYSMYLMNTEAFF. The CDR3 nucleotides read TGTGCCAGCAGTTACTCGATGTATCTGATGAACACTGAAGCTTTCTTT.

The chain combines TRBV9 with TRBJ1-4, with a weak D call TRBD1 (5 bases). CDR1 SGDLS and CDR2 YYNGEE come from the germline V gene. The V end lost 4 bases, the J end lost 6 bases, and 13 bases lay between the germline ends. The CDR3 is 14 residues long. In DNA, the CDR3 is TGTGCCAGCAGCAAGCAGGGAGGGGATGAAAAACTGTTTTTT. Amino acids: CASSKQGGDEKLFF. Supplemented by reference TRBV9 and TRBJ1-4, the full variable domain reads DSGVTQTPKHLITATGQRVTLRCSPRSGDLSVYWYQQSLDQGLQFLIQYYNGEERAKGNILERFSAQQFPDLHSELNLSSLELGDSALYFCASSKQGGDEKLFFGSGTQLSVL.

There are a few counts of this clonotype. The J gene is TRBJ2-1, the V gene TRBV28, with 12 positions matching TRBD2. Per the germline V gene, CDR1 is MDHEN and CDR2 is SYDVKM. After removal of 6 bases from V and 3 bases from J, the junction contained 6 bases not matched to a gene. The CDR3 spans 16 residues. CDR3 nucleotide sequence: TGTGCCAGCAGCAAAGGACTAGCGGGAAGCTACAATGAGCAGTTCTTC. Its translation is CASSKGLAGSYNEQFF.

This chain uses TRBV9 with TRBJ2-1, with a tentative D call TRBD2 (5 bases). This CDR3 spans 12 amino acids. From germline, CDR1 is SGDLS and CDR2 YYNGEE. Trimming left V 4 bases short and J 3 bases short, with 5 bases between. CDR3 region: CASSRGYNEQFF. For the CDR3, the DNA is TGTGCCAGCAGCCGGGGCTACAATGAGCAGTTCTTC.

DNA for the CDR3: TGTGCCAGCAGTTTGGCTCTCTACGAGCAGTACTTC. Protein sequence: CASSLALYEQYF. The V call is TRBV12-3 or TRBV12-4, the J call TRBJ2-7; no clear D gene. V was clipped by 3 bases and J by 3 bases, with 6 bases between them. This CDR3 spans 12 amino acids.

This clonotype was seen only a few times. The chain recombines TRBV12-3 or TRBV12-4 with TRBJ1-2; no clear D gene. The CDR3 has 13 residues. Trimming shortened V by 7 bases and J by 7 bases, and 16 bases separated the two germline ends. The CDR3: CASTTGLFGGYTF. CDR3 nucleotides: TGTGCCAGCACCACCGGTCTTTTCGGTGGCTACACCTTC.

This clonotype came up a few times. CDR3 protein: CASSFQGLAASTDTQYF. The CDR3 nucleotides are TGTGCCAGCAGTTTCCAGGGACTAGCGGCCAGCACAGATACGCAGTATTTT. V and J are TRBV6-8 and TRBJ2-3, with 11 bases that match TRBD2. The V gene's germline CDR1 is MNHGY and CDR2 SAAAGT. With V trimmed by 4 bases and J by 0 bases, 6 bases remained unmatched. The CDR3 contains 17 residues.